These 3 T cell receptor beta chains were all obtained from the same sample, sequenced in a study of early T cells in non-severe SARS-CoV-2 infection. TCRdb reprocessed the 5' RACE reads with MiXCR, giving one entry per CDR3 protein. Of around 50,000 distinct CDR3 sequences detected, roughly 6.2% appear once; the ten largest clones hold just under 4%. The sequenced sample was whole blood. The source is an adult who was a healthcare worker with PCR-confirmed SARS-CoV-2 infection or an uninfected control (not recorded which).

This clonotype was found many times. This chain connects TRBV10-1 to TRBJ1-1; possibly TRBD1 for D (6 bases). Trimming removed 4 bases at V and 1 base at J, with 10 bases between. Germline V gene lookup returns CDR1 WNHNN and CDR2 SYGVQD (reference sequence). The CDR3 contains 14 residues. The CDR3: CASSVDRTNTEAFF. The CDR3 region has the DNA TGCGCCAGCAGTGTAGACAGGACGAACACTGAAGCTTTCTTT.

The chain recombines TRBV28 with TRBJ2-1, with D possibly being TRBD1 (6 bases). There are 13 residues in the CDR3. Germline loops: CDR1 MDHEN, CDR2 SYDVKM. V was shortened by 4 bases and J by 15 bases, with 19 bases between the two germline ends. The CDR3 nucleotides are TGTGCCAGCAGTTCTGGCCCTCGGACAGTTTGGTTCTTC. As protein: CASSSGPRTVWFF.

This clonotype was observed many times. This chain uses TRBV6-2 or TRBV6-3 with TRBJ1-3; D uncertain. Germline V gene sequence: CDR1 MNHEY, CDR2 SVGEGT. The CDR3 totals 16 residues. V lost 2 bases and J lost 0, with 11 bases in between. CDR3 sequence reads: CASSYLGSSSGNTIYF. The CDR3 bases are TGTGCCAGCAGTTACCTCGGCAGCAGCTCTGGAAACACCATATATTTT.